This TCR beta chain was documented in a study of T cell changes during pregnancy in multiple sclerosis (dated by TCRdb to about 2019). A note on the overall study: The study examined how the T cell repertoire changed over the course of pregnancy in women with multiple sclerosis.

V loses 2 bases, J loses 9 bases, and the germline ends lie 15 bases apart. Based on the germline V gene, the CDR1 and CDR2 sequences are SGHDT and YYEEEE. The CDR3 numbers 15 residues from cysteine through phenylalanine. The sequence is cut down to CDR3 DNA, 45 bases in frame from base 1. A note on this clone: Its cognate antigen has yet to be identified. No base quality values were provided; no much bigger clone lies one nucleotide off.

The library was obtained by the immunoSEQ multiplex PCR assay. TCRdb holds this immuneACCESS table with in-frame rearrangements only. Some clones are missing; in checked studies, unresolved V genes explain under half, and the rest has no known cause. A total of fewer than 65,000 clones appear in this sample, approximately 94% of them only once. Jointly, the top ten make up roughly 0.34% of the sample. The chain is assembled from TRBV5-6 and TRBJ1-6; TRBD1 is a weak D gene call, 6 bases matching. The receptor comes from a female donor with multiple sclerosis, enrolled in a pregnancy study. Sample: CD4+ T cells from peripheral blood mononuclear cells, taken in the third trimester of pregnancy. For the CDR3, the sequence is CASSFMRGGTSPLHF. The DNA is as follows: TGTGCCAGCAGCTTTATGAGGGGGGGTACTTCACCCCTCCACTTT.